The 24 T cell receptor beta chains in this list originate from one sample, sequenced in a study of control samples from healthy donors and cancer patients. Libraries were prepared by immunoSEQ multiplex PCR; TCRdb keeps only in-frame clonotypes and omits some of them. The sample shows more than 110,000 clones, around 90% of them seen only once. The sample comprised blood. These receptors were collected from a young man in good health.

The chain links TRBV6-5 to TRBJ2-5; D ambiguous. Trimming cost V 3 bases and J 5 bases, with 16 bases left between them. The CDR3 is 15 residues long. Per germline, CDR1 MNHEY and CDR2 SVGAGI. DNA for the CDR3: TGTGCCAGCAGTTATGCTGTGGGTGGTGCGGAGACCCAGTACTTC. It yields the protein CASSYAVGGAETQYF.

The chain couples TRBV11-2 to TRBJ1-5, with TRBD1 identical over 12 bases. Germline CDR1 reads SGHAT; CDR2 reads FQNNGV. V lost 7 bases and J lost 5; bases outside the gene matches: 6. The CDR3 sequence is 15 residues long. In DNA form, the CDR3 reads TGTGCCAGCACTTGGGGACAGGGGGCTTATCAGCCCCAGCATTTT. Translating gives CASTWGQGAYQPQHF.

CDR3: CASSLSYGTGELFF. CDR3 DNA sequence: TGTGCCAGCAGCTTAAGCTACGGAACCGGGGAGCTGTTTTTT. This chain uses TRBV7-2 with TRBJ2-2, with no clear D. Germline V CDR1 and CDR2: SGHTA, FQGNSA. There are 14 residues in the CDR3. Trimming cost V 2 bases and J 5 bases, with 9 bases left between them.

This clone was observed a single time. This chain links TRBV20-1 with TRBJ2-1; D ambiguous. Trimming pared 3 bases from V and 11 bases from J, leaving 8 bases between. The CDR3 extends over 10 amino acids. From germline, CDR1 is DFQATT and CDR2 SNEGSKA (reference sequence). The chain's CDR3 is CSASRSKQFF. DNA of the CDR3: TGCAGTGCTAGCCGTTCTAAGCAGTTCTTC.

V usage is TRBV7-8 and J usage is TRBJ1-5; D uncertain. This CDR3 spans 13 amino acids. The V and J ends lost 4 bases and 0 bases respectively, with 4 bases between them. The germline V gene encodes CDR1 SGHVS and CDR2 FQNEAQ. The CDR3 reads CASSYDSNQPQHF. DNA for the CDR3: TGTGCCAGCAGCTACGATAGCAATCAGCCCCAGCATTTT.

The chain recombines TRBV30 with TRBJ2-7; 7 positions agree with TRBD2. This CDR3 has 12 amino acids. V trimming: 2 bases; J trimming: 4 bases; junction bases outside the gene matches: 2. From germline, CDR1 is GTSNPN and CDR2 SVGIG (reference sequence). This CDR3 reads CAWSLGGYEQYF. CDR3 sequence (DNA): TGTGCCTGGAGTCTGGGGGGGTACGAGCAGTACTTC. The variable domain in full, with the rest retrieved from reference TRBV30 and TRBJ2-7, is SQTIHQWPATLVQPVGSPLSLECTVEGTSNPNLYWYRQAAGRGLQLLFYSVGIGQISSEVPQNLSASRPQDRQFILSSKKLLLSDSGFYLCAWSLGGYEQYFGPGTRLTVT.

This rearrangement joins TRBV10-3 to TRBJ2-2; the D is unclear. CDR1 is ENHRY, CDR2 SYGVKD, per germline. The CDR3 covers 13 residues. V lost 3 bases, J lost 6 bases, and 8 bases lay in between. CDR3 protein: CAISDRAAGELFF. The CDR3 coding sequence is TGTGCCATCAGTGATCGCGCGGCCGGGGAGCTGTTTTTT.

The chain is built from TRBV5-4 and TRBJ2-2, with 10 bases matching TRBD1. The CDR3 runs 15 residues. The germline CDR1 and CDR2 sequences are SGHNT and YYREEE (reference sequence). J lost 3 bases, V lost 5 bases, and 4 bases had no gene match. CDR3 coding DNA: TGTGCCAGCAGACGGACAGGGGGAGACACCGGGGAGCTGTTTTTT. Residues: CASRRTGGDTGELFF.

This chain uses TRBV7-8 with TRBJ2-1; weak D call: TRBD1 (6 bases). The CDR3 runs 17 residues. Germline V CDR1 and CDR2: SGHVS, FQNEAQ. V was shortened by 0 bases and J by 0 bases, with 12 bases between the two germline ends. The CDR3 coding sequence is TGTGCCAGCAGCTTAGCGTTTTCAGGGGTCTCCTACAATGAGCAGTTCTTC. Its protein is CASSLAFSGVSYNEQFF.

The genes are TRBV28 and TRBJ2-2; D may be TRBD2 (6 bases). Trimming removed 6 bases at V and 3 bases at J, with 11 bases between. The germline gives CDR1 MDHEN, CDR2 SYDVKM. The CDR3 is made up of 14 amino acids. CDR3 in amino acids: CASRWRDYTGELFF. CDR3 in DNA: TGTGCCAGCAGGTGGAGGGACTACACCGGGGAGCTGTTTTTT.

This chain connects TRBV28 to TRBJ2-5, with D possibly TRBD2 on 7 matching bases. The CDR3 loop spans 14 amino acids. Looked up from germline, CDR1 is MDHEN and CDR2 is SYDVKM. The germline V and J ends were trimmed by 5 bases and 4 bases, with 14 bases remaining between them. In DNA form, the CDR3 reads TGTGCCAGCAGTCGGGGGGCCCGGGCAGAGACCCAGTACTTC. Its translation is CASSRGARAETQYF.

The J gene is TRBJ2-3, the V gene TRBV3-1 (or the pseudogene TRBV3-2); TRBD1 aligns across 7 bases. Unmatched junction bases numbered 4, after V lost 1 base and J lost 0 bases. The CDR3 length is 16 residues. CDR1 is LGHDT, CDR2 YNNKEL, per germline (reference sequence). CDR3 residues: CASSQATGESTDTQYF. The CDR3 nucleotides read TGTGCCAGCAGCCAAGCTACAGGGGAAAGCACAGATACGCAGTATTTT.

This rearrangement joins TRBV3-1 (or the pseudogene TRBV3-2) to TRBJ1-6; 9 bases line up with TRBD1. Germline CDR1 and CDR2: LGHDT and YNNKEL (reference sequence). V trimming: 4 bases; J trimming: 15 bases; junction bases outside the gene matches: 10. The CDR3 totals 14 residues. CDR3 in amino acids: CASSLGTGFVNLHF. The CDR3 region has the DNA TGTGCCAGCAGCCTCGGGACAGGGTTTGTGAACCTCCACTTT.

V usage is TRBV3-1 (or the pseudogene TRBV3-2) and J usage is TRBJ2-3; 12 bases are a match to TRBD2. The V and J ends lost 0 bases and 2 bases, in that order; junction bases with no gene match: 12. Looked up from germline, CDR1 is LGHDT and CDR2 is YNNKEL (reference sequence). CDR3 size: 20 residues. The CDR3 nucleotides read TGTGCCAGCAGCCAAGATGGACTAGCGGGAATCCGCATATCCACAGATACGCAGTATTTT. As protein: CASSQDGLAGIRISTDTQYF.

The chain employs TRBV7-9 and TRBJ1-3, with D unclear. The CDR3 contains 17 residues. V lost 3 bases and J lost 0, with 15 bases in between. Germline CDR1 reads SEHNR; CDR2 reads FQNEAQ (reference sequence). CDR3 coding DNA: TGTGCCAGCAGCTTGGACTGGCCTACCCGCTCTGGAAACACCATATATTTT. Translating gives CASSLDWPTRSGNTIYF.

The V call is TRBV12-3 or TRBV12-4, the J call TRBJ1-1, with a possible D match to TRBD1 (5 bases). This CDR3 contains 13 residues. Trimming left V 5 bases short and J 2 bases short, with 9 bases between. The CDR3 reads CASSTQVNTEAFF. The CDR3 nucleotides are TGTGCCAGCAGTACACAGGTTAACACTGAAGCTTTCTTT.

This clone is a singleton in its sample. The chain couples TRBV6-1 to TRBJ1-5; D remains unclear. The CDR3 runs to 15 residues. From germline, CDR1 is MNHNS and CDR2 SASEGT. With 0 bases removed from V and 1 base from J, the gap between germline ends came to 7 bases. This chain's CDR3 is CASSEAGGSNQPQHF. The CDR3 DNA sequence: TGTGCCAGCAGTGAAGCGGGAGGGAGCAATCAGCCCCAGCATTTT.

The chain employs TRBV10-2 and TRBJ1-4; 9 nucleotides line up with TRBD1. This CDR3 spans 15 amino acids. V shed 7 bases, J shed 7 bases, and the junction held 10 bases outside the gene matches. Germline CDR1 reads WSHSY; CDR2 reads SAAADI. The CDR3 protein is CASTAQSGQGEKLFF. Written as DNA, the CDR3 is TGCGCCAGCACCGCCCAGTCGGGACAGGGTGAAAAACTGTTTTTT.

The count of this clone is one. The chain has TRBV28 and TRBJ2-5, with 11 bases lining up with TRBD1. The germline V gene has CDR1 MDHEN and CDR2 SYDVKM. The CDR3 runs to 15 residues. The J segment lost 1 base and the V segment lost 6 bases, leaving 4 bases of the junction unmatched. The CDR3 loop reads CASSTDRGLQETQYF. CDR3 in DNA: TGTGCCAGCAGCACGGACAGGGGGCTCCAAGAGACCCAGTACTTC.

Points on this clone: A read error may produce the germline difference seen at one junction end. The chain links TRBV6-6 to TRBJ1-3; 7 nucleotides align to TRBD1. The CDR3 consists of 14 residues. Germline CDR1 and CDR2: MNHNY and SVGAGI (reference sequence). The CDR3 spells CASSPPGTSLDRAF. The CDR3 DNA is TGTGCCAGCAGTCCCCCCGGGACGTCTCTCGACAGGGCTTTT.

The rearrangement joins TRBV4-1 to TRBJ1-1, with D maybe TRBD1 (6 bases). The germline CDR1 and CDR2 sequences are MGHRA and YSYEKL. Trimming cost V 7 bases and J 8 bases, with 14 bases left between them. This CDR3 has 12 residues. The CDR3 nucleotides read TGCGCCAGCAACGACAAACAGGGAGAAGCTTTCTTT. This encodes CASNDKQGEAFF.

This clone was recorded only once. The J gene is TRBJ2-7, the V gene TRBV28, with D possibly TRBD1 on 7 matching bases. The CDR3 sequence is 16 residues long. V lost 5 bases and J lost 3, with 20 bases in between. Germline V gene lookup returns CDR1 MDHEN and CDR2 SYDVKM. The CDR3, as DNA: TGTGCCAGCAGTGGATTCGACAGGGAGGAGAACTACGAGCAGTACTTC. Encoded protein: CASSGFDREENYEQYF.

The rearrangement uses TRBV30 and TRBJ1-2, with 9 nucleotides matching TRBD1. V lost 2 bases and J lost 1; bases outside the gene matches: 5. This CDR3 is built from 15 residues. Per the germline V gene, CDR1 is GTSNPN and CDR2 is SVGIG (reference sequence). Written as DNA, the CDR3 is TGTGCCTGGAGTCCGGACAGGGGAGTTAACTATGGCTACACCTTC. It translates to CAWSPDRGVNYGYTF.

The count of this clone is one. This chain links TRBV4-1 with TRBJ1-1; D unclear. This CDR3 has 14 amino acids. CDR1 and CDR2 from the germline V gene are MGHRA and YSYEKL. The germline V and J ends were trimmed by 7 bases and 1 base, with 13 bases remaining between them. The CDR3 region is CASKEAGGNTEAFF. The CDR3 DNA reads TGCGCCAGCAAGGAAGCGGGTGGGAACACTGAAGCTTTCTTT.